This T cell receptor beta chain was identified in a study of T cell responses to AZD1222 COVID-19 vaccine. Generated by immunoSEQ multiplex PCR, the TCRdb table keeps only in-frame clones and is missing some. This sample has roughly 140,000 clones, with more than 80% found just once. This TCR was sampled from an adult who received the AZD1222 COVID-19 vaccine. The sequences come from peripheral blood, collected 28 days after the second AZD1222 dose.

CDR3 sequence: CASSPGLTVGGYTF. CDR3 nucleotides: TGTGCCAGCAGCCCGGGATTGACGGTGGGTGGCTACACCTTC. The chain recombines TRBV5-6 with TRBJ1-2; D gene uncertain. The V and J ends lost 4 bases and 7 bases respectively, with 17 bases between them. Germline V gives CDR1 SGHDT, CDR2 YYEEEE. The CDR3 has 14 amino acids.